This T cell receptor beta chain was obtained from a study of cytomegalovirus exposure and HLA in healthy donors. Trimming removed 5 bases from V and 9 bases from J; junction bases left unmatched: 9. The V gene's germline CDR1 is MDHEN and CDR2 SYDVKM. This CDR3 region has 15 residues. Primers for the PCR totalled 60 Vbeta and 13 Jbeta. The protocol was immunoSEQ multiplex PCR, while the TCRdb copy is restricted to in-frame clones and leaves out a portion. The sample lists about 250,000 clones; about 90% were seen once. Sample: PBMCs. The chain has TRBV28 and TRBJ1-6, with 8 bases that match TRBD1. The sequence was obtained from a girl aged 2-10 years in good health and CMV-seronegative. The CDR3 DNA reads TGTGCCAGCAGTCCAGCGGACAGGGATACTTCACCCCTCCACTTT. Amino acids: CASSPADRDTSPLHF.